There are many counts of the clone carrying this T cell receptor beta chain. Its target is unknown. The use of genomic DNA as template underpinned the TCR beta VDJ and CDR3 profiling. TCRdb re-called the reads through MiXCR, storing one row per CDR3 protein. The table includes fewer than 250,000 distinct CDR3 sequences, approximately 50% detected once. The V end lost 0 bases, the J end lost 3 bases, and 12 bases lay between the germline ends. This CDR3 has 15 residues. CDR1 and CDR2 from the germline V gene are SEHNR and FQNEAQ (reference sequence). This sample was taken from a study of CD8+CD57+ T cells in acquired aplastic anemia. As for the study in general: The sorted CD4+ and CD8+ cells yielded an average around 3.2 ug of DNA. Study observations and caveats: About 28 sequences, all CD8+ CDR3, were shared between patients and controls. Patients were compared with controls for CD8+ Simpson's diversity, and no significant difference emerged.

Flow cytometry had shown expanded CD8+CD57+ cells in the patients chosen for sequencing. Every one of the patients had aplastic anemia (severe, acquired). Sequencing was carried out using sorted CD4+, CD8+, or CD8+CD57+ T cells (not recorded which) from PBMCs. The clonotype comes from a human donor with aplastic anemia. V usage is TRBV7-9 and J usage is TRBJ2-7, with D maybe TRBD2 (5 bases). In DNA form, the CDR3 reads TGTGCCAGCAGCTTAGCCGGGGATCAGGACTACGAGCAGTACTTC. Its translation: CASSLAGDQDYEQYF. Combining the CDR3 with reference TRBV7-9 and TRBJ2-7 gives the whole variable domain DTGVSQNPRHKITKRGQNVTFRCDPISEHNRLYWYRQTLGQGPEFLTYFQNEAQLEKSRLLSDRFSAERPKGSFSTLEIQRTEQGDSAMYLCASSLAGDQDYEQYFGPGTRLTVT.